This T cell receptor (beta chain) was sequenced during a study of T-cell reconstitution after alpha-beta-depleted transplantation in children. As it was prepared, the TCRbeta library received unique molecular identifiers. TCRdb processed the PCR reads anew with MiXCR; each CDR3 protein has one entry. The repertoire holds some 240,000 distinct CDR3 sequences, with about 8.8% as singletons. This clonotype was recorded many times. CDR3 size: 16 residues. CDR1 is DFQATT and CDR2 is SNEGSKA in the germline V gene (reference sequence). The ends were cut back, 2 bases at V and 5 bases at J, with 16 bases in the middle.

The gene calls are TRBV20-1 and TRBJ1-6, with D possibly TRBD1 on 6 matching bases. The TCR originated in a human donor who donated a stem cell graft to a child with SCID. The sample was PBMCs from the stem cell graft donor, taken from the stem cell graft. CDR3 in amino acids: CSARPGGRANNSPLHF. CDR3 DNA: TGCAGTGCTAGACCCGGGGGCAGAGCGAATAATTCACCCCTCCACTTT.